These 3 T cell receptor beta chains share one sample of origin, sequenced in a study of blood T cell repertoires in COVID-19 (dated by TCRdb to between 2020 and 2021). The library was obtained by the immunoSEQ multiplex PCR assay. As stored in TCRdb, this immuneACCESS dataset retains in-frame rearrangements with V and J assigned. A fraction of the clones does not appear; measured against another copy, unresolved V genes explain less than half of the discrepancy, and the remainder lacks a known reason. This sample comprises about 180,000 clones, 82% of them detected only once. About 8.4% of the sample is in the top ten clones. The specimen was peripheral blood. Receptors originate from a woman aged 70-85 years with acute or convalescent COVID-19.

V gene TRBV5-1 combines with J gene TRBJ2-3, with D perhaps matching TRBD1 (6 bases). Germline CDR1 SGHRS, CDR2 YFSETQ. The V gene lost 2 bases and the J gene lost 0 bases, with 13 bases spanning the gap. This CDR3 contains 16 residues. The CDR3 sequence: CASSLGTGFSTDTQYF. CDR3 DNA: TGCGCCAGCAGCTTAGGTACAGGGTTTAGCACAGATACGCAGTATTTT.

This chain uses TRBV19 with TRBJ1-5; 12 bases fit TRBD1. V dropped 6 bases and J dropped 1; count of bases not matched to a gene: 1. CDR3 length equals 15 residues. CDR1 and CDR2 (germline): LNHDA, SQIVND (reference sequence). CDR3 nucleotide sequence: TGTGCCAGTAGGGGACAGGGGGCGAGCAATCAGCCCCAGCATTTT. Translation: CASRGQGASNQPQHF. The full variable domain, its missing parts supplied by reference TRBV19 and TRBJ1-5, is DGGITQSPKYLFRKEGQNVTLSCEQNLNHDAMYWYRQDPGQGLRLIYYSQIVNDFQKGDIAEGYSVSREKKESFPLTVTSAQKNPTAFYLCASRGQGASNQPQHFGDGTRLSIL.

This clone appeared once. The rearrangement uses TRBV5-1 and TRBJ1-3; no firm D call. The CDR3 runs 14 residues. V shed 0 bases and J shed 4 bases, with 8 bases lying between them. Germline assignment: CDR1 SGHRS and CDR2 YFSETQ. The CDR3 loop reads CASSLDSFGNTIYF. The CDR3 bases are TGCGCCAGCAGCTTGGACAGCTTCGGAAACACCATATATTTT.